The entry that follows covers one T cell receptor (beta chain) sequence. Its antigen is unknown. The PCR was carried out with 60 Vbeta primers and 13 Jbeta primers. The data were produced by immunoSEQ multiplex PCR, yet TCRdb's version contains in-frame clones alone and is incomplete. Seen here are about 120,000 clones, 75% to 80% observed once, and the top ten hold around 3%. This sample stems from a study of cytomegalovirus exposure and HLA in healthy donors. Findings of the study overall: Later on, an analysis tied approximately 17,000 TCR beta sequences to HLA alleles at 0.05 false discovery rate.

Trimming took off 4 bases at V and 2 bases at J, with 11 bases between the two ends. CDR3 length: 14 amino acids. In germline, CDR1 is MGHRA, CDR2 YSYEKL. The specimen sequenced was PBMCs. The source is a woman between 25 and 40 years old in good health and CMV-seropositive. V usage is TRBV4-1 and J usage is TRBJ1-2; perhaps TRBD1 as D (6 bases). The CDR3 DNA is TGCGCCAGCAGCCCGCCCACAGGGAACTATGGCTACACCTTC. Translated, it gives CASSPPTGNYGYTF.